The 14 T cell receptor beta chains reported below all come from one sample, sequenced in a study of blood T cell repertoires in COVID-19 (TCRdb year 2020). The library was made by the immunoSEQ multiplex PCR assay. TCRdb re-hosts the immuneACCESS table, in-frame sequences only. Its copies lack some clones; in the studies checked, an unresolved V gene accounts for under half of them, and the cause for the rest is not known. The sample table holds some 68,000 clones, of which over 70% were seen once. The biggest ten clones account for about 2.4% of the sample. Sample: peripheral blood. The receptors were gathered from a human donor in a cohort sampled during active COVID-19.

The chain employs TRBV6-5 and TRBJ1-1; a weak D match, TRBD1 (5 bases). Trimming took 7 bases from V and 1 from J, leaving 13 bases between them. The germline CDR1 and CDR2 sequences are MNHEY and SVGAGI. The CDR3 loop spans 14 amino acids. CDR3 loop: CASTTPTANTEAFF. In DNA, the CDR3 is TGTGCCAGCACCACCCCGACAGCGAACACTGAAGCTTTCTTT.

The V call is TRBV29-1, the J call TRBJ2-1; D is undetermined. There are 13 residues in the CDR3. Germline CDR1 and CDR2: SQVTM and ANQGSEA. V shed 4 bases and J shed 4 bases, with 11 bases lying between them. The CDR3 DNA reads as TGCAGCGTTGTGGGCCAGCAGTACAATGAGCAGTTCTTC. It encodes CSVVGQQYNEQFF.

CDR3 DNA: TGTGCCAGCTCAGGGGGTGGACAGGACAATCAGCCCCAGCATTTT. Its protein product is CASSGGGQDNQPQHF. V and J are TRBV18 and TRBJ1-5, with 7 bases aligning to TRBD1. CDR1 is KGHSH, CDR2 LQKENI, per germline. V dropped 5 bases and J dropped 3; count of bases not matched to a gene: 7. The CDR3 is made up of 15 amino acids.

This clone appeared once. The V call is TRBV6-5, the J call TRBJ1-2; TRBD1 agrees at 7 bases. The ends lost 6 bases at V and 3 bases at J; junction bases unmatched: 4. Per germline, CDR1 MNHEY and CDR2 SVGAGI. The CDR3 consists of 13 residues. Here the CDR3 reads CASSSQGDYGYTF. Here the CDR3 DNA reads TGTGCCAGCAGCTCCCAGGGGGACTATGGCTACACCTTC.

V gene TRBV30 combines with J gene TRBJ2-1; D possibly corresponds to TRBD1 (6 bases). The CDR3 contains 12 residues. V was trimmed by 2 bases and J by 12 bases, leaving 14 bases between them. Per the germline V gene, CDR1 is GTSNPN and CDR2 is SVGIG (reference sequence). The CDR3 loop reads CAWSWGPRGQFF. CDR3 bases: TGTGCCTGGAGTTGGGGGCCTAGGGGGCAGTTCTTC.

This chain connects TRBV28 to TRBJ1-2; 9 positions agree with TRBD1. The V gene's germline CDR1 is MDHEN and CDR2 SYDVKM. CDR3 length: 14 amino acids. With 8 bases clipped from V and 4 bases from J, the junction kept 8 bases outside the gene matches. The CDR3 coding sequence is TGTGCCAGCCGAAACAGGGGGCTGGGCTATGGCTACACCTTC. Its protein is CASRNRGLGYGYTF.

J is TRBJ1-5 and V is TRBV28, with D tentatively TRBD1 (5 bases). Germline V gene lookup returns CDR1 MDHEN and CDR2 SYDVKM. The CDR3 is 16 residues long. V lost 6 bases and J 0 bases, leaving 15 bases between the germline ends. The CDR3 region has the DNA TGTGCCAGCAGCCGCTGGCAGGGTAGTAGCAATCAGCCCCAGCATTTT. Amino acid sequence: CASSRWQGSSNQPQHF.

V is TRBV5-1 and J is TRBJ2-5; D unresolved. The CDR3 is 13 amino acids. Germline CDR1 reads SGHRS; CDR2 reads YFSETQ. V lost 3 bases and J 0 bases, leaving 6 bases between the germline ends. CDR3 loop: CASSSSYQETQYF. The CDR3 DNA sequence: TGCGCCAGCAGCTCCTCGTACCAAGAGACCCAGTACTTC.

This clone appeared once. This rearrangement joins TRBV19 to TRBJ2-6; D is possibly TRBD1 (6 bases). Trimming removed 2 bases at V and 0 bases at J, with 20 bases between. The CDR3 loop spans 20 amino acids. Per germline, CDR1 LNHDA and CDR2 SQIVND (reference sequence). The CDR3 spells CASSIWPGRQVPSGANVLTF. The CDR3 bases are TGTGCCAGTAGTATATGGCCCGGACGACAGGTTCCCTCTGGGGCCAACGTCCTGACTTTC.

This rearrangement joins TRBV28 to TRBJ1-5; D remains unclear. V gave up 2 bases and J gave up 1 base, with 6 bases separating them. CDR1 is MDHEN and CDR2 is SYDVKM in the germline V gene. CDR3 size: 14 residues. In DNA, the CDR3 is TGTGCCAGCAGTTTACCCTTAAGCAATCAGCCCCAGCATTTT. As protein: CASSLPLSNQPQHF.

Written as DNA, the CDR3 is TGTGCCAGCAGCCGAGGACTAGTTCGCTACAATGAGCAGTTCTTC. This encodes CASSRGLVRYNEQFF. This chain links TRBV13 with TRBJ2-1, with 7 positions matching TRBD2. The CDR3 covers 15 residues. J gave up 3 bases and V 5 bases, and 7 bases lay outside the gene matches. CDR1 is PRHDT and CDR2 is FYEKMQ in the germline V gene (reference sequence).

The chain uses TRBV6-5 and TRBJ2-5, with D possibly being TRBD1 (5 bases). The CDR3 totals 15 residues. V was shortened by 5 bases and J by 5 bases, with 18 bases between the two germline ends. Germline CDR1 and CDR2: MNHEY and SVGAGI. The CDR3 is CASSTGERQPETQYF. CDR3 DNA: TGTGCCAGCAGTACAGGCGAACGGCAGCCCGAGACCCAGTACTTC.

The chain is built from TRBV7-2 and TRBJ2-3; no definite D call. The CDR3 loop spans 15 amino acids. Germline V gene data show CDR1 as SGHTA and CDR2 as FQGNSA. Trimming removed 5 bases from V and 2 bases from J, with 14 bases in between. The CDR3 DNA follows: TGTGCCAGCAGCCCAGGAATTCATACCACAGATACGCAGTATTTT. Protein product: CASSPGIHTTDTQYF.

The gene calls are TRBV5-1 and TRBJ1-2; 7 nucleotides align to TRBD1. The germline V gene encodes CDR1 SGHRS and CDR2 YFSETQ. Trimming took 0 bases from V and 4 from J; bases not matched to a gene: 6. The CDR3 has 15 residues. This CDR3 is CASSLEGRGSYGYTF. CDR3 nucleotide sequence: TGCGCCAGCAGCTTGGAAGGCAGGGGGTCCTATGGCTACACCTTC. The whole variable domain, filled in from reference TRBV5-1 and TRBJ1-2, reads KAGVTQTPRYLIKTRGQQVTLSCSPISGHRSVSWYQQTPGQGLQFLFEYFSETQRNKGNFPGRFSGRQFSNSRSEMNVSTLELGDSALYLCASSLEGRGSYGYTFGSGTRLTVV.